This TCR beta chain emerged from a study of graft-versus-host responses after intestinal transplantation. The CDR3 runs 14 residues. The germline V gene encodes CDR1 MNHNS and CDR2 SASEGT. Notes on this clone: The antigen remains undetermined.

TCRdb keeps only in-frame clones here, not all; method: immunoSEQ multiplex PCR. The sample consists of about 86,000 clones, about 88% of them appearing once. Sample: unstimulated CD4+ T cells sorted from spleen or lymph node cells, taken before transplant. The receptor's source is a human donor who was the organ donor for an intestinal transplant. The V and J genes are TRBV6-1 and TRBJ2-5, with 8 bases aligning to TRBD1. Judging by the DNA end, TRBJ2-7 fits better; the J call may be wrong. In DNA, the CDR3 is TGTGCCAGCGCACGACAGGGGCTGAGGTACGAGCAGTACTTC. Amino acids: CASARQGLRYEQYF.